The sample holds many counts of the clone carrying this TCR beta chain. Antigen specificity is unknown. This sample stems from a study of T cells in Graves' hyperthyroidism and ophthalmopathy. Findings and limits, study-wide: Using 13 V-J features, a model discriminated ophthalmopathy from stable hyperthyroidism.

Amplification targeted TCR beta CDR3 regions from RNA transcripts. HTBI primers drove first-round RT-PCR of the TCR CDR3. MiXCR was run by TCRdb on the multiplex PCR reads, yielding one entry per CDR3 protein. The top ten clones hold 9.2% of a sample with 300,000 to 450,000 distinct CDR3 sequences, roughly an eighth of them seen once. Trimming removed 3 bases at V and 3 bases at J, with 15 bases between. The germline V gene encodes CDR1 KGHDR and CDR2 SFDVKD. This CDR3 contains 16 residues. The sequence derives from a woman between 18 and 30 years old with Graves' hyperthyroidism. Sequenced sample: blood. This rearrangement joins TRBV24-1 to TRBJ2-3; maybe TRBD2 (6 bases). CDR3 region: CATSDPPGLGTDTQYF. The CDR3 DNA follows: TGTGCCACCAGTGATCCCCCGGGACTCGGGACAGATACGCAGTATTTT.